The 31 T cell receptor beta chains below all came from one sample that was sequenced in a study of T cell responses to AZD1222 COVID-19 vaccine. Profiled with immunoSEQ multiplex PCR; TCRdb holds only in-frame clones, not every one. The sample has 90,000 to 110,000 clones; roughly nine tenths are singletons. This sample comprised peripheral blood, obtained 28 days after the second AZD1222 dose. Receptors originate from an adult who received the AZD1222 COVID-19 vaccine.

This clone was picked up one time. The gene calls are TRBV7-3 and TRBJ2-7; D possibly corresponds to TRBD2 (6 bases). The V gene's germline CDR1 is SGHTA and CDR2 FQGTGA. The CDR3 is made up of 14 amino acids. V lost 3 bases and J 4 bases, leaving 13 bases between the germline ends. The CDR3 protein is CASSFGGNEYEQYF. CDR3 DNA: TGTGCCAGCAGCTTTGGCGGGAACGAGTACGAGCAGTACTTC.

This clone was picked up a small number of times. J is TRBJ1-5 and V is TRBV6-5; unclear D gene. CDR1 MNHEY and CDR2 SVGAGI come from the germline V gene. The length of the CDR3 is 13 residues. V shed 6 bases and J shed 6 bases, with 12 bases lying between them. CDR3 amino acids: CASSRDWRQPQHF. Written as DNA, the CDR3 is TGTGCCAGCAGCCGCGATTGGCGTCAGCCCCAGCATTTT.

V and J are TRBV5-4 and TRBJ2-1; D is undetermined. Per the germline V gene, CDR1 is SGHNT and CDR2 is YYREEE (reference sequence). V was trimmed by 1 base and J by 5 bases, leaving 13 bases between them. The CDR3 is 15 residues long. Here the CDR3 reads CASSLSHLSDNEQFF. The DNA for the CDR3 is TGTGCCAGCAGCTTGTCGCATCTTTCGGACAATGAGCAGTTCTTC.

A word on this clone: Additional DNA sequences in this sample encode the identical CDR3. The chain couples TRBV3-1 (or the pseudogene TRBV3-2) to TRBJ1-2, with D perhaps matching TRBD1 (5 bases). The CDR3 contains 13 residues. Germline V gives CDR1 LGHDT, CDR2 YNNKEL (reference sequence). V lost 1 base and J lost 2, with 5 bases in between. CDR3 loop: CASSQGQNYGYTF. As DNA, the CDR3 is TGTGCCAGCAGCCAAGGACAGAACTATGGCTACACCTTC.

This chain links TRBV3-1 (or the pseudogene TRBV3-2) with TRBJ2-2, with D unclear. The germline CDR1 and CDR2 sequences are LGHDT and YNNKEL (reference sequence). V lost 1 base, J lost 4 bases, and 10 bases lay in between. The CDR3 extends over 15 amino acids. CDR3 loop: CASSQGPVLTGELFF. For the CDR3, the DNA is TGTGCCAGCAGCCAAGGACCGGTCCTCACCGGGGAGCTGTTTTTT.

The chain uses TRBV7-9 and TRBJ1-2; D call uncertain. Between the trimmed V and J ends, which lost 5 bases and 5 bases, there was a span of 15 bases. The CDR3 extends over 14 amino acids. Germline assignment: CDR1 SEHNR and CDR2 FQNEAQ (reference sequence). The CDR3 reads CASSEGWTVYGYTF. CDR3 coding DNA: TGTGCCAGCAGCGAAGGATGGACGGTGTATGGCTACACCTTC.

The rearrangement links TRBV6-5 to TRBJ1-2; D is possibly TRBD1 (6 bases). The V and J ends lost 7 bases and 4 bases respectively, with 19 bases between them. This CDR3 spans 15 amino acids. Germline CDR1 reads MNHEY; CDR2 reads SVGAGI. The CDR3 nucleotides are TGTGCCAGCAAAGGGGGAACGGGGCTAGGCTATGGCTACACCTTC. As protein: CASKGGTGLGYGYTF.

The V gene is TRBV5-4, the J gene TRBJ2-1; TRBD2 is a possible D gene (6 bases). Trimming took 3 bases from V and 5 from J, leaving 15 bases between them. The CDR3 contains 15 residues. In germline, CDR1 is SGHNT, CDR2 YYREEE (reference sequence). The CDR3 protein is CASSWRGPPNNEQFF. DNA for the CDR3: TGTGCCAGCAGCTGGCGGGGACCACCCAACAATGAGCAGTTCTTC.

Only a few counts were recorded for this clone. The chain uses TRBV6-5 and TRBJ1-5; D remains ambiguous. Trimming took 5 bases from V and 4 from J, leaving 12 bases between them. CDR1 is MNHEY, CDR2 SVGAGI, per germline. This CDR3 is 14 amino acids long. CDR3 in amino acids: CASSHRPGNQPQHF. Written as DNA, the CDR3 is TGTGCCAGCAGTCACCGTCCAGGAAATCAGCCCCAGCATTTT.

CDR3 in DNA: TGCGCCAGCAGCTTGGTGGGCAGATTGAACACTGAAGCTTTCTTT. This gives the protein CASSLVGRLNTEAFF. The V call is TRBV5-1, the J call TRBJ1-1; no clear D. Germline V gene sequence: CDR1 SGHRS, CDR2 YFSETQ. Trimming pared 0 bases from V and 0 bases from J, leaving 9 bases between. This CDR3 is built from 15 residues.

The genes are TRBV7-9 and TRBJ2-7, with D unresolved. There are 12 residues in the CDR3. Germline V gene lookup returns CDR1 SEHNR and CDR2 FQNEAQ (reference sequence). V was clipped by 0 bases and J by 6 bases, with 6 bases between them. The CDR3 reads CASSLAPLEQYF. The CDR3 nucleotides read TGTGCCAGCAGCTTAGCGCCTCTCGAGCAGTACTTC.

The chain is built from TRBV28 and TRBJ1-3; D is undetermined. The CDR3 sequence is 14 residues long. Germline V gives CDR1 MDHEN, CDR2 SYDVKM. V lost 8 bases to trimming and J lost 5 bases, with 16 bases between them. CDR3 in amino acids: CASAPPGPRNTIYF. The CDR3 DNA follows: TGTGCCAGCGCCCCCCCGGGCCCGAGAAACACCATATATTTT.

The chain has TRBV4-1 and TRBJ2-7, with 8 bases identical to TRBD2. Per the germline V gene, CDR1 is MGHRA and CDR2 is YSYEKL. This CDR3 spans 15 amino acids. V was clipped by 0 bases and J by 4 bases; unmatched bases: 5. CDR3 in amino acids: CASSQDTSGQYEQYF. In nucleotides, the CDR3 is TGCGCCAGCAGCCAAGATACTAGCGGACAGTACGAGCAGTACTTC.

This chain uses TRBV6-5 with TRBJ2-7; a weak D match, TRBD2 (5 bases). The CDR3 covers 15 residues. Trimming shortened V by 5 bases and J by 1 base, and 15 bases separated the two germline ends. CDR1 and CDR2 (germline): MNHEY, SVGAGI. The CDR3 DNA follows: TGTGCCAGCAGTATCCGGGAATTGTGGTCCTACGAGCAGTACTTC. Translation: CASSIRELWSYEQYF.

The CDR3 sequence is CASSQGLAGSSYEQYF. The CDR3, as DNA: TGTGCCAGCAGCCAGGGACTAGCCGGAAGCTCCTACGAGCAGTACTTC. This rearrangement joins TRBV5-4 to TRBJ2-7; TRBD2 matches 9 bases. CDR3 length: 16 amino acids. J was trimmed by 0 bases and V by 4 bases; bases with no gene match: 8. Per germline, CDR1 SGHNT and CDR2 YYREEE (reference sequence).

The chain has TRBV6-2 or TRBV6-3 and TRBJ1-6; D may be TRBD1 (6 bases). This CDR3 has 16 amino acids. The germline CDR1 and CDR2 sequences are MNHEY and SVGEGT. V was cut by 0 bases and J by 4 bases, with 10 bases left in between. The CDR3 bases are TGTGCCAGCAGTTACTCGGAAACAGGGTATAATTCACCCCTCCACTTT. Protein: CASSYSETGYNSPLHF.

This clone was observed once. The chain carries TRBV3-1 (or the pseudogene TRBV3-2) and TRBJ1-2; TRBD1 aligns across 8 bases. The CDR3 is 15 amino acids. V lost 1 base and J lost 4; bases outside the gene matches: 5. In germline, CDR1 is LGHDT, CDR2 YNNKEL (reference sequence). CDR3 amino acids: CASSQGGQGIYGYTF. DNA for the CDR3: TGTGCCAGCAGCCAAGGAGGACAGGGTATCTATGGCTACACCTTC.

CDR3 loop: CASSALSLGSTETQYF. The DNA for the CDR3 is TGTGCCAGCAGCGCTCTATCGCTCGGGAGTACAGAGACCCAGTACTTC. The chain uses TRBV9 and TRBJ2-5; TRBD2 is a possible D gene (6 bases). The germline V gene has CDR1 SGDLS and CDR2 YYNGEE. The V and J ends lost 3 bases and 4 bases respectively, with 19 bases between them. The CDR3 consists of 16 residues.

V gene TRBV7-8 combines with J gene TRBJ1-4; TRBD1 aligns across 7 bases. The CDR3 consists of 14 residues. Per germline, CDR1 SGHVS and CDR2 FQNEAQ. V trimming: 5 bases; J trimming: 7 bases; junction bases outside the gene matches: 7. The CDR3 sequence is CASSPDRQGEKLFF. DNA of the CDR3: TGTGCCAGCAGCCCGGACAGGCAAGGTGAAAAACTGTTTTTT.

This chain connects TRBV28 to TRBJ2-5; D uncertain. There are 11 residues in the CDR3. The germline gives CDR1 MDHEN, CDR2 SYDVKM. V lost 6 bases, J lost 5 bases, and 7 bases lay in between. The CDR3, as DNA: TGTGCCAGCAGACGACTTGAGACCCAGTACTTC. Translation gives CASRRLETQYF. Complete variable domain (other parts from reference TRBV28 and TRBJ2-5): DVKVTQSSRYLVKRTGEKVFLECVQDMDHENMFWYRQDPGLGLRLIYFSYDVKMKEKGDIPEGYSVSREKKERFSLILESASTNQTSMYLCASRRLETQYFGPGTRLLVL.

This clone was seen once. J is TRBJ2-7 and V is TRBV7-8; D may be TRBD2 (5 bases). Germline CDR1 is SGHVS and CDR2 is FQNEAQ. The CDR3 is 14 residues long. The V end was cut by 6 bases, the J end by 3 bases, with 15 bases between. The CDR3 spells CASSAGQAGYEQYF. CDR3 bases: TGTGCCAGCAGTGCCGGGCAGGCGGGCTACGAGCAGTACTTC.

The chain recombines TRBV7-9 with TRBJ2-7; D is unresolved. In germline, CDR1 is SEHNR, CDR2 FQNEAQ (reference sequence). V dropped 6 bases and J dropped 1 base, with 7 bases sitting between them. The CDR3 is 12 residues long. Here the CDR3 DNA reads TGTGCCAGCAGTCCTACATCCTACGAGCAGTACTTC. Translated, it gives CASSPTSYEQYF.

The chain recombines TRBV28 with TRBJ1-1; 8 bases fit TRBD1. CDR1 and CDR2 (germline): MDHEN, SYDVKM. The CDR3 is made up of 15 amino acids. Trimming at V came to 6 bases and at J to 4 bases, leaving 10 bases not matched to a gene. CDR3 residues: CASSALGQGRTEAFF. The CDR3 DNA reads as TGTGCCAGCAGCGCCCTCGGACAGGGACGCACTGAAGCTTTCTTT.

The chain recombines TRBV19 with TRBJ1-1; D ambiguous. Trimming cost V 5 bases and J 4 bases, with 11 bases left between them. The CDR3 runs 13 residues. CDR1 is LNHDA, CDR2 SQIVND, per germline (reference sequence). In nucleotides, the CDR3 is TGTGCCAGTAGTCTCGTGCCGGGCACTGAAGCTTTCTTT. The encoded protein is CASSLVPGTEAFF.

J is TRBJ1-4 and V is TRBV30; no clear D. The CDR3 has 13 residues. In germline, CDR1 is GTSNPN, CDR2 SVGIG (reference sequence). Trimming cost V 1 base and J 6 bases, with 9 bases left between them. CDR3 sequence (DNA): TGTGCCTGGAGTGGAGGAGCCTATGAAAAACTGTTTTTT. This encodes CAWSGGAYEKLFF.

The rearrangement links TRBV29-1 to TRBJ1-2, with D possibly matching TRBD1 (6 bases). Per the germline V gene, CDR1 is SQVTM and CDR2 is ANQGSEA. The CDR3 covers 13 residues. The V gene lost 7 bases and the J gene lost 3 bases, with 15 bases spanning the gap. As DNA, the CDR3 is TGCAGCGCTCTCCCCGGGGGCCACTATGGCTACACCTTC. It is translated as CSALPGGHYGYTF. Based on the CDR3 plus reference TRBV29-1 and TRBJ1-2, the full variable domain is SAVISQKPSRDICQRGTSLTIQCQVDSQVTMMFWYRQQPGQSLTLIATANQGSEATYESGFVIDKFPISRPNLTFSTLTVSNMSPEDSSIYLCSALPGGHYGYTFGSGTRLTVV.

The table lists this clone with a count of one. The V call is TRBV6-1, the J call TRBJ2-1, with TRBD2 identical over 8 bases. There are 14 residues in the CDR3. Trimming took 0 bases from V and 13 from J; bases not matched to a gene: 8. Germline V gene sequence: CDR1 MNHNS, CDR2 SASEGT. In DNA, the CDR3 is TGTGCCAGCAGTGAAGCCGGAAGCGGGAGTAAACAGTTCTTC. Protein product: CASSEAGSGSKQFF.

The chain recombines TRBV7-2 with TRBJ1-1; D is perhaps TRBD1 (6 bases). Germline CDR1 reads SGHTA; CDR2 reads FQGNSA. The CDR3 length is 14 residues. The V end lost 7 bases, the J end lost 4 bases, and 16 bases lay between the germline ends. CDR3 in DNA: TGTGCCAGCATTTCACAGGGACTACCCACTGAAGCTTTCTTT. It translates to CASISQGLPTEAFF.

V usage is TRBV28 and J usage is TRBJ2-7, with a possible D match to TRBD2 (5 bases). Germline V gene lookup returns CDR1 MDHEN and CDR2 SYDVKM. The ends were cut back, 2 bases at V and 2 bases at J, with 16 bases in the middle. The CDR3 is 16 amino acids. The CDR3 region has the DNA TGTGCCAGCAGTTTACAACTGACTAAATTTACCTACGAGCAGTACTTC. This encodes CASSLQLTKFTYEQYF.

Only a few counts were recorded for this clone. The chain recombines TRBV4-2 with TRBJ1-2, with D unresolved. Germline V gene sequence: CDR1 LGHNA, CDR2 YNFKEQ. V shed 5 bases and J shed 5 bases, with 9 bases lying between them. The CDR3 totals 12 residues. The CDR3 DNA is TGTGCCAGCAGCTCGACCGGGTATGGCTACACCTTC. It yields the protein CASSSTGYGYTF.

The chain combines TRBV5-1 with TRBJ2-2; D is uncertain. Trimming pared 4 bases from V and 3 bases from J, leaving 10 bases between. The CDR3 has 14 amino acids. Per the germline V gene, CDR1 is SGHRS and CDR2 is YFSETQ. CDR3 sequence reads: CASSLRLDTGELFF. CDR3 nucleotides: TGCGCCAGCAGCCTCCGACTGGACACCGGGGAGCTGTTTTTT.